These 3 T cell receptor beta chains were all obtained from the same sample, sequenced in a study of a mutant IDH1 vaccine in newly diagnosed glioma. No antigen has been identified for these receptors. TCRdb's copy holds only in-frame clones and misses some; the assay was immunoSEQ multiplex PCR. The table records some 40,000 clones, 75% to 85% of them present only once. This sample's time point: week 23, last vaccination. What each vaccine dose contained was 300 ug of mutant IDH1 20-mer peptide, accompanied by topical imiquimod. Here the sequenced sample was PBMCs, taken from a glioma patient whose treatment included an IDH1 peptide vaccine. The receptors were gathered from a man between 35 and 55 years old with glioma.

The genes are TRBV19 and TRBJ1-4, with no clear D. The V end was cut by 1 base, the J end by 7 bases, with 10 bases between. This CDR3 is built from 14 residues. Germline loops: CDR1 LNHDA, CDR2 SQIVND (reference sequence). The CDR3 loop reads CASSIARDTEKLFF. The CDR3 DNA reads TGTGCCAGTAGTATAGCTCGAGATACTGAAAAACTGTTTTTT.

The gene calls are TRBV11-2 and TRBJ2-7; either TRBD1 or TRBD2 may supply D (6 bases each). This CDR3 has 18 amino acids. The V end was cut by 2 bases, the J end by 0 bases, with 20 bases between. Germline V CDR1 and CDR2: SGHAT, FQNNGV. The CDR3 DNA follows: TGTGCCAGCAGCTTACTTCGCAGGGGTGGGGGGTACTCCTACGAGCAGTACTTC. The encoded protein is CASSLLRRGGGYSYEQYF.

This chain connects TRBV5-5 to TRBJ2-7; no reliable D call. V was clipped by 0 bases and J by 3 bases, with 4 bases between them. CDR1 is SGHKS, CDR2 YYEKEE, per germline (reference sequence). There are 12 residues in the CDR3. This CDR3 reads CASSLEGYEQYF. The CDR3 DNA follows: TGTGCCAGCAGCTTGGAGGGCTACGAGCAGTACTTC.